These 26 T cell receptor beta chains share one sample of origin, sequenced in a study of regulatory T cells in long-lasting Graves disease. CDR3 regions were amplified by Arm-PCR using iRepertoire HTBI primers to build TCR beta libraries. TCRdb re-called the multiplex PCR reads with MiXCR, one entry per CDR3 protein. The table shows roughly 360,000 distinct CDR3 sequences, with roughly 12% occurring only once. Time point here: newly diagnosed GD, antithyroid drugs for less than 3 months. PBMC-derived RNA was used for the TCR library. The same sample was also studied in work on T cells in Graves' hyperthyroidism and ophthalmopathy.

The material was peripheral blood mononuclear cells (PBMCs), obtained at new diagnosis, from a patient treated with antithyroid drugs. The receptor source for this set is a woman aged 18 to 35 with Graves disease.

The chain combines TRBV19 with TRBJ2-3, with 8 bases that match TRBD2. CDR1 LNHDA and CDR2 SQIVND come from the germline V gene (reference sequence). This CDR3 has 13 residues. J was trimmed by 7 bases and V by 8 bases; bases with no gene match: 8. Here the CDR3 reads CASSGLDWYTQYF. For the CDR3, the DNA is TGTGCCAGTTCGGGACTAGACTGGTATACGCAGTATTTT.

This clonotype was counted many times. The genes are TRBV28 and TRBJ2-1; 8 bases align to TRBD1. The CDR3 sequence is 17 residues long. V lost 7 bases, J lost 10 bases, and 21 bases stayed unmatched. Germline CDR1 MDHEN, CDR2 SYDVKM. CDR3 in DNA: TGTGCCAGCAAGTTGGCCCGCTTAGGACAGGGTTCTGGAGAGCAGTTCTTC. Its translation: CASKLARLGQGSGEQFF. Variable domain in full (rest from reference TRBV28 and TRBJ2-1): DVKVTQSSRYLVKRTGEKVFLECVQDMDHENMFWYRQDPGLGLRLIYFSYDVKMKEKGDIPEGYSVSREKKERFSLILESASTNQTSMYLCASKLARLGQGSGEQFFGPGTRLTVL.

This clonotype was detected many times. The chain recombines TRBV10-3 with TRBJ1-1, with a tentative D call TRBD1 (6 bases). In germline, CDR1 is ENHRY, CDR2 SYGVKD. The length of the CDR3 is 15 residues. Trimming cost V 0 bases and J 3 bases, with 11 bases left between them. The CDR3 here is CAISESYRDDTEAFF. CDR3 in DNA: TGTGCCATCAGTGAGTCGTACAGGGACGACACTGAAGCTTTCTTT.

This clonotype was picked up many times. The rearrangement joins TRBV27 to TRBJ2-1; TRBD2 aligns across 14 bases. Germline lookup yields CDR1 MNHEY and CDR2 SMNVEV (reference sequence). This CDR3 comprises 15 residues. Trimming cost V 5 bases and J 9 bases; bases outside gene matches: 6. CDR3 DNA: TGTGCCAGCAGTCGACTAGCGGGAGGGCCGGGTGAGCAGTTCTTC. This sequence encodes CASSRLAGGPGEQFF.

This clonotype was found many times. This chain joins TRBV7-9 and TRBJ2-1; D remains ambiguous. Looked up from germline, CDR1 is SEHNR and CDR2 is FQNEAQ (reference sequence). Between the trimmed V and J ends, which lost 6 bases and 2 bases, there was a span of 2 bases. The CDR3 has 11 residues. CDR3 in DNA: TGTGCCAGCAGGGCCTACAATGAGCAGTTCTTC. Its translation is CASRAYNEQFF.

V usage is TRBV10-3 and J usage is TRBJ2-1; perhaps TRBD2 as D (5 bases). The length of the CDR3 is 11 residues. The V and J ends lost 11 bases and 7 bases respectively, with 12 bases between them. Germline V gene lookup returns CDR1 ENHRY and CDR2 SYGVKD. CDR3 nucleotide sequence: TGTGCCGCGTACGGGGAGAATGAGCAGTTCTTC. It translates to CAAYGENEQFF.

This clonotype showed up many times. The rearrangement links TRBV7-9 to TRBJ2-5; D ambiguous. This CDR3 has 14 residues. V dropped 4 bases and J dropped 5 bases, with 14 bases sitting between them. CDR1 is SEHNR, CDR2 FQNEAQ, per germline (reference sequence). CDR3 nucleotides: TGTGCCAGCAGCTCGGAGTTTGGTATCGAGACCCAGTACTTC. Protein sequence: CASSSEFGIETQYF.

This clonotype was counted many times. The rearrangement uses TRBV6-2 or TRBV6-3 and TRBJ2-7; D is perhaps TRBD1 or TRBD2 (6 bases each). The V end was cut by 3 bases, the J end by 0 bases, with 24 bases between. Germline loops: CDR1 MNHEY, CDR2 SVGEGT. The CDR3 totals 19 residues. The CDR3 DNA is TGTGCCAGCAGTTATAAGAAGGGCAGGGGAACCGGGAGCTCCTACGAGCAGTACGTC. Translated: CASSYKKGRGTGSSYEQYV.

This clonotype was counted only a few times. V gene TRBV12-3 or TRBV12-4 combines with J gene TRBJ2-1; 9 bases match TRBD2. J lost 5 bases, V lost 11 bases, and 7 bases had no gene match. CDR3 length: 13 residues. CDR3 in amino acids: CASRLAEDNEQFF. The CDR3 DNA follows: TGTGCCTCGAGACTAGCGGAGGACAATGAGCAGTTCTTC.

This clonotype was recorded at least ten times. The chain links TRBV7-6 to TRBJ2-2, with TRBD2 as a possible D gene (6 bases). The CDR3 covers 18 residues. Trimming stripped 1 base from V and 2 bases from J, with 17 bases between. Germline V gives CDR1 SGHVS, CDR2 FNYEAQ. The CDR3 DNA sequence: TGTGCCAGCAGCTTAGGCGGGGTCAGATCGGCAAACACCGGGGAGCTGTTTTTT. Its translation is CASSLGGVRSANTGELFF. The complete variable domain, with remaining parts taken from reference TRBV7-6 and TRBJ2-2, reads GAGVSQSPRYKVTKRGQDVALRCDPISGHVSLYWYRQALGQGPEFLTYFNYEAQQDKSGLPNDRFSAERPEGSISTLTIQRTEQRDSAMYRCASSLGGVRSANTGELFFGEGSRLTVL.

There are many counts of this clonotype. The rearrangement uses TRBV28 and TRBJ2-1, with D possibly being TRBD2 (6 bases). Trimming took 8 bases from V and 12 from J, leaving 17 bases between them. Germline loops: CDR1 MDHEN, CDR2 SYDVKM. The CDR3 has 12 amino acids. CDR3 DNA sequence: TGTGCCAGCGGGGAGAATGGGAGGTGGCAGTTCTTC. Protein sequence: CASGENGRWQFF.

With regard to this clonotype: With a much larger clone just one base away, this may be a read error. This chain's CDR3 is CGANSPHEQFF. The CDR3 DNA reads TGCGGCGCCAATTCCCCCCATGAGCAGTTCTTC. The rearrangement links TRBV29-1 to TRBJ2-1; D call uncertain. The CDR3 has 11 residues. Germline V gene sequence: CDR1 SQVTM, CDR2 ANQGSEA.

On this clonotype itself: This may be a read error, as it is one base from a much larger clone. The V call is TRBV15, the J call TRBJ2-5; 8 nucleotides agree with TRBD2. Germline lookup yields CDR1 LNHNV and CDR2 YYDKDF (reference sequence). V lost 2 bases and J lost 9; bases outside the gene matches: 11. CDR3 size: 15 residues. CDR3 nucleotides: TGTGCCACCAGCAGATTAGCGGGAAACGGGGAGGCCCAGTACTTC. Translation gives CATSRLAGNGEAQYF.

This clonotype was recorded at least ten times. The gene calls are TRBV30 and TRBJ1-1; D not resolved. Germline V CDR1 and CDR2: GTSNPN, SVGIG (reference sequence). This CDR3 contains 14 residues. V was shortened by 2 bases and J by 2 bases, with 12 bases between the two germline ends. The CDR3 sequence: CAWSMGLGNTEAFF. CDR3 bases: TGTGCCTGGAGTATGGGGTTGGGTAACACTGAAGCTTTCTTT.

The sample holds many counts of this clonotype. The chain links TRBV11-2 to TRBJ2-2, with D possibly being TRBD2 (6 bases). The ends were cut back, 1 base at V and 1 base at J, with 13 bases in the middle. This CDR3 has 17 residues. The germline V gene encodes CDR1 SGHAT and CDR2 FQNNGV. The DNA of the CDR3 is TGTGCCAGCAGCTTAGGTCCGGGACTTCGGAACACCGGGGAGCTGTTTTTT. Encoded protein: CASSLGPGLRNTGELFF. Together with reference TRBV11-2 and TRBJ2-2, the CDR3 gives the full variable domain: EAGVAQSPRYKIIEKRQSVAFWCNPISGHATLYWYQQILGQGPKLLIQFQNNGVVDDSQLPKDRFSAERLKGVDSTLKIQPAKLEDSAVYLCASSLGPGLRNTGELFFGEGSRLTVL.

This clonotype was observed at least ten times. The V and J genes are TRBV9 and TRBJ2-1, with D perhaps TRBD1 (5 bases). V was cut by 1 base and J by 6 bases, with 14 bases left in between. Germline values: CDR1 SGDLS, CDR2 YYNGEE. The CDR3 covers 15 residues. The CDR3 DNA reads as TGTGCCAGCAGCGTACAAGGGGTAGGGTCCAATGAGCAGTTCTTC. It specifies CASSVQGVGSNEQFF.

The chain has TRBV29-1 and TRBJ1-1; a weak D match, TRBD1 (6 bases). CDR3 length: 13 amino acids. V was trimmed by 5 bases and J by 0 bases, leaving 10 bases between them. Germline V gives CDR1 SQVTM, CDR2 ANQGSEA. The CDR3 DNA follows: TGCAGCGTTAGCGACAGGATGAACACTGAAGCTTTCTTT. Translated: CSVSDRMNTEAFF.

Note on this clonotype: The limits of the CDR3 on the DNA are not certain, so only TCRdb's listed CDR3 is given. The V call is TRBV27, the J call TRBJ2-2; the table's D call of TRBD2 was not tested on the DNA. Per the germline V gene, CDR1 is MNHEY and CDR2 is SMNVEV (reference sequence). A total of 24 residues make up the CDR3, ends included. The CDR3 sequence is CASSLTSGSAYEQYFGPGTGELFF.

This chain's CDR3 is CASSPALTMRDTGELFF. The CDR3 DNA is TGTGCCAGCAGCCCCGCGTTGACAATGAGGGACACCGGGGAGCTGTTTTTT. The rearrangement joins TRBV7-3 to TRBJ2-2, with a possible D match to TRBD2 (5 bases). Trimming stripped 5 bases from V and 3 bases from J, with 19 bases between. The germline V gene encodes CDR1 SGHTA and CDR2 FQGTGA. The CDR3 is 17 amino acids.

This clonotype has at least ten counts. The chain is built from TRBV19 and TRBJ1-6; maybe TRBD1 (5 bases). The CDR3 runs 15 residues. V gave up 6 bases and J gave up 9 bases, with 18 bases separating them. Germline V gives CDR1 LNHDA, CDR2 SQIVND (reference sequence). CDR3 sequence reads: CASSPSGQGGSPLHF. As DNA, the CDR3 is TGTGCCAGTAGCCCTTCAGGGCAGGGCGGTTCACCCCTCCACTTT.

This clonotype was picked up many times. The V gene is TRBV6-2 or TRBV6-3, the J gene TRBJ2-1, with 8 bases lining up with TRBD1. Trimming took 7 bases from V and 4 from J; bases not matched to a gene: 9. Germline V gene lookup returns CDR1 MNHEY and CDR2 SVGEGT. This CDR3 spans 15 amino acids. The CDR3 spells CASTNQDRAYNEQFF. The CDR3 nucleotides are TGTGCCAGCACGAACCAGGACAGGGCATACAATGAGCAGTTCTTC.

This clonotype was seen ten or more times. The J gene is TRBJ2-1, the V gene TRBV5-1, with 11 bases lining up with TRBD2. Trimming cost V 0 bases and J 2 bases; bases outside gene matches: 4. There are 17 residues in the CDR3. Looked up from germline, CDR1 is SGHRS and CDR2 is YFSETQ. CDR3 amino acids: CASSLELAGDTYNEQFF. Written as DNA, the CDR3 is TGCGCCAGCAGCTTGGAACTAGCGGGGGATACCTACAATGAGCAGTTCTTC.

This clonotype was recorded many times. The gene calls are TRBV6-2 or TRBV6-3 and TRBJ2-1; D remains ambiguous. Trimming took off 6 bases at V and 0 bases at J, with 18 bases between the two ends. The CDR3 extends over 17 amino acids. Germline CDR1 and CDR2: MNHEY and SVGEGT. The CDR3 loop is CASSQSGHLSSYNEQFF. DNA of the CDR3: TGTGCCAGCAGCCAATCCGGGCATCTTAGCTCCTACAATGAGCAGTTCTTC.

This clonotype was seen ten or more times. The chain uses TRBV28 and TRBJ1-1, with TRBD1 matching over 7 bases. CDR1 MDHEN and CDR2 SYDVKM come from the germline V gene. V was pared by 6 bases and J by 1 base, with 5 bases of the junction left unmatched. The CDR3 has 14 residues. The CDR3: CASRNRGSNTEAFF. The CDR3 bases are TGTGCCAGCAGGAACAGGGGTTCGAACACTGAAGCTTTCTTT.

This clonotype was recorded at least ten times. The gene calls are TRBV27 and TRBJ1-2; possible D gene TRBD1, 6 bases. V was clipped by 6 bases and J by 4 bases, with 15 bases between them. Germline loops: CDR1 MNHEY, CDR2 SMNVEV (reference sequence). The CDR3 runs to 14 residues. CDR3 in DNA: TGTGCCAGCAGATCTGACAGGAGAAGCTATGGCTACACCTTC. Encoded protein: CASRSDRRSYGYTF.

This clonotype was counted at least ten times. This chain connects TRBV20-1 to TRBJ2-5; TRBD1 or TRBD2 may be the D gene (6 bases each). The CDR3 contains 13 residues. The ends were cut back, 6 bases at V and 4 bases at J, with 15 bases in the middle. Germline values: CDR1 DFQATT, CDR2 SNEGSKA (reference sequence). CDR3 nucleotides: TGCAGTGCCGAGGGGGGTAGTTTAGAGACCCAGTACTTC. It codes for CSAEGGSLETQYF.